Each of the 16 T cell receptor beta chains below was sequenced from the same sample in a study of tumor-infiltrating lymphocytes in primary liver carcinoma listed by TCRdb under 2017. Sequenced using an Illumina HiSeq 2500. Using a constant-region primer and ProtoScript II reverse transcriptase, TCRbeta-specific cDNA was reverse-transcribed from 400 to 550 ng total RNA. Construction of the TCRbeta libraries relied on three nested rounds of multiplex PCR, following a slightly modified ARM-PCR procedure. The first two PCR rounds used multiplex TRBV1-TRBV30 forward primers with a Cbeta reverse primer, each for approximately 10 cycles. The public sequencing data were trimmed at Q25 with fastp and processed into clonotypes with MiXCR by TCRdb, which kept only in-frame beta chains. All rows with the same CDR3 protein become a single entry with the most common DNA and genes. The sample includes roughly 190,000 distinct CDR3 sequences, with just under 85% observed a single time. The ten largest clones represent over 15% of the sample.

Total RNA and DNA were co-extracted without cell sorting from about 19-30 mg of bulk tissue using the AllPrep DNA/RNA mini kit. The source material was tumor tissue from primary liver carcinoma. These receptor sequences come from a middle-aged man with primary liver carcinoma and hepatitis B virus infection.

In regard to this clonotype: At one end, the junction sequence differs from germline, possibly due to a read error. The genes are TRBV6-5 and TRBJ1-1; D is unresolved. Germline assignment: CDR1 MNHEY and CDR2 SVGAGI. The CDR3 has 11 residues. The CDR3 protein is CANSSGVEAFF. CDR3 in DNA: TGTGCCAACAGTTCCGGCGTTGAAGCTTTCTTC.

This clonotype was seen many times. The gene calls are TRBV28 and TRBJ2-3; either TRBD1 or TRBD2 may fit D (6 bases each). Trimming removed 6 bases from V and 1 base from J, with 14 bases in between. CDR1 is MDHEN and CDR2 is SYDVKM in the germline V gene. The CDR3 runs to 15 residues. Here the CDR3 reads CASRGGNTGTDTQYF. The CDR3 coding sequence is TGTGCCAGCAGAGGGGGGAATACAGGCACAGATACGCAGTATTTT.

This clonotype occurred once. A junction boundary mismatches the germline segment, possibly from a read error. The gene calls are TRBV29-1 and TRBJ2-5; D unclear. The CDR3 is 15 amino acids. Germline V gene lookup returns CDR1 SQVTM and CDR2 ANQGSEA. This CDR3 reads CSVGLPGVDQGTQYF. The CDR3 nucleotides read TGCAGCGTTGGCCTCCCGGGTGTGGATCAAGGGACCCAGTACTTC.

This sequence joins TRBV11-3 and TRBJ2-1, with D unclear. The CDR3 loop spans 14 amino acids. V was clipped by 1 base and J by 15 bases, with 19 bases between them. Looked up from germline, CDR1 is SGHNT and CDR2 is YENEEA. CDR3 DNA sequence: TGTGCCAGCAGCTTAGGCGTCTCGAACAGTGAACTGTTCTTC. Amino acid sequence: CASSLGVSNSELFF.

As to this clonotype: At one of its ends the junction is not consistent with the germline gene, which may arise from a read error. V is TRBV7-8 and J is TRBJ2-1; the match to TRBD2 covers 8 bases. CDR1 and CDR2 (germline): SGHVS, FQNEAQ. This CDR3 has 16 amino acids. CDR3 loop: CASSYLTGGSYNDQFF. The CDR3 DNA reads as TGTGCCAGCAGCTATCTAACGGGAGGGTCCTACAATGACCAGTTCTTC.

The CDR3 here is CASTPRGLAVVGEQFF. In nucleotides, the CDR3 is TGTGCCAGCACCCCCAGGGGACTAGCGGTAGTCGGGGAGCAGTTCTTC. This chain joins TRBV11-1 and TRBJ2-1, with 11 bases identical to TRBD2. The length of the CDR3 is 16 residues. Germline CDR1 reads SGHAT; CDR2 reads FQDESV (reference sequence). V shed 7 bases, J shed 10 bases, and the junction held 15 bases outside the gene matches.

The chain uses TRBV28 and TRBJ2-7, with D perhaps TRBD1 (7 bases). The V and J ends lost 5 bases and 12 bases respectively, with 20 bases between them. The CDR3 extends over 13 amino acids. Germline CDR1 reads MDHEN; CDR2 reads SYDVKM. CDR3 DNA: TGTGCCAGCAGTCCCGGACAGGACTACAAGCTGTACTTC. It is translated as CASSPGQDYKLYF.

Comments on this clonotype: One junction end disagrees with the germline gene, perhaps due to a read error. The chain links TRBV29-1 to TRBJ1-5; D gene unclear. This CDR3 region has 13 residues. The germline V gene encodes CDR1 SQVTM and CDR2 ANQGSEA. CDR3 amino acids: CGVVSSVNQHQHF. For the CDR3, the DNA is TGCGGCGTTGTGAGTAGTGTTAATCAGCACCAGCATTTT.

This chain joins TRBV6-5 and TRBJ1-1; no reliable D call. This CDR3 region has 13 residues. CDR1 and CDR2 (germline): MNHEY, SVGAGI. V was clipped by 5 bases and J by 0 bases, with 7 bases between them. The DNA for the CDR3 is TGTGCCAGCAGTATGATACTGAACACTGAAGCTTTCTTT. Translation gives CASSMILNTEAFF.

The chain is built from TRBV29-1 and TRBJ1-2; D uncertain. Germline V gives CDR1 SQVTM, CDR2 ANQGSEA. Between the trimmed V and J ends, which lost 4 bases and 6 bases, there was a span of 18 bases. The CDR3 length is 14 residues. The CDR3 DNA follows: TGCAGCGTTGTAGCGGAAGAGGAGGTGGATGGCTACACCTTC. Translation gives CSVVAEEEVDGYTF.

The chain couples TRBV4-2 to TRBJ2-1, with D possibly TRBD2 on 5 matching bases. V dropped 0 bases and J dropped 10 bases, with 28 bases sitting between them. The CDR3 length is 19 residues. Germline CDR1 LGHNA, CDR2 YNFKEQ. The CDR3 here is CASSQDRTGPEGEPLEQFF. DNA for the CDR3: TGTGCCAGCAGCCAAGATCGTACCGGCCCAGAGGGAGAGCCGTTGGAGCAGTTCTTC.

This clonotype was seen just once. The V and J genes are TRBV12-3 or TRBV12-4 and TRBJ2-2, with D possibly being TRBD1 (5 bases). CDR3 length: 14 residues. The V and J ends lost 7 bases and 10 bases respectively, with 19 bases between them. The CDR3 region is CASMETANSEELFF. For the CDR3, the DNA is TGTGCCAGCATGGAGACAGCGAACAGCGAGGAGCTGTTTTTT.

Comment on this clonotype: Since the CDR3 does not end with the conserved phenylalanine or tryptophan, this likely comes from a read error. This chain connects TRBV12-3 or TRBV12-4 to TRBJ2-1; TRBD2 matches 12 bases. The V gene end was trimmed by 7 bases and the J gene end by 9 bases; junction bases not matched to a gene: 13. The CDR3 covers 16 residues. The CDR3 loop reads CASNQGLAGPDSEQFL. CDR3 DNA: TGTGCCAGCAATCAAGGACTAGCGGGACCGGACAGTGAGCAGTTCCTC.

This sequence joins TRBV6-1 and TRBJ2-6; the match to TRBD1 covers 10 bases. The J segment lost 3 bases and the V segment lost 8 bases, leaving 16 bases of the junction unmatched. This CDR3 comprises 19 residues. CDR1 and CDR2 (germline): MNHNS, SASEGT. This chain's CDR3 is CASCTLWDRGVGGANVLTF. As DNA, the CDR3 is TGTGCCAGCTGTACACTCTGGGACAGGGGAGTAGGTGGGGCCAACGTCCTGACTTTC.

Details on this clonotype: Sequence at one end of the junction differs from germline and may be a read error. J is TRBJ2-2 and V is TRBV6-5, with TRBD2 matching 7 bases. Germline V gene lookup returns CDR1 MNHEY and CDR2 SVGAGI. The CDR3 covers 18 residues. For the CDR3, the DNA is TGTGGCAGCAGTTACAGTCTACCGGGAGGCCCTGACCCCGGGGAGCTGTTTTTT. Translation: CGSSYSLPGGPDPGELFF.

For this clonotype: Mismatch with germline at one junction end may stem from a read error. The chain recombines TRBV4-2 with TRBJ2-3; 10 nucleotides match TRBD2. CDR1 is LGHNA, CDR2 YNFKEQ, per germline. The CDR3 contains 18 residues. This CDR3 reads CASSQVEGGSGGTYTLYF. CDR3 DNA: TGTGCCAGCAGCCAGGTTGAGGGTGGTAGCGGGGGGACATATACGCTGTATTTT.